The 12 T cell receptor beta chains in this list originate from one sample, sequenced in a study of blood T cell repertoires in COVID-19 (dated by TCRdb to about 2020). Receptors were amplified or captured by the immunoSEQ multiplex PCR assay. Not all clones reach the TCRdb copy of this immuneACCESS table, which keeps in-frame sequences only. Checked studies attribute under half of the gap to unresolved V genes and leave the rest unexplained. This sample holds about 410,000 clones; roughly 90% were observed only once. The top ten hold roughly 1.5% of the sample. The sample taken for sequencing was peripheral blood. The receptors shown here come from a woman aged 35 to 49 with COVID-19, enrolled during active disease.

The chain has TRBV5-4 and TRBJ2-2, with 10 positions matching TRBD1. The germline gives CDR1 SGHNT, CDR2 YYREEE (reference sequence). The CDR3 spans 16 residues. The trim removed 4 bases at V and 1 base at J, leaving 4 bases unmatched. The CDR3 loop is CASSGTGEENTGELFF. Here the CDR3 DNA reads TGTGCCAGCAGCGGGACAGGGGAGGAGAACACCGGGGAGCTGTTTTTT. The variable domain in full, with the rest retrieved from reference TRBV5-4 and TRBJ2-2, is ETGVTQSPTHLIKTRGQQVTLRCSSQSGHNTVSWYQQALGQGPQFIFQYYREEENGRGNFPPRFSGLQFPNYSSELNVNALELDDSALYLCASSGTGEENTGELFFGEGSRLTVL.

The chain recombines TRBV9 with TRBJ2-1; a weak D match, TRBD2 (6 bases). The V and J ends lost 3 bases and 6 bases respectively, with 19 bases between them. The length of the CDR3 is 16 residues. CDR1 is SGDLS and CDR2 is YYNGEE in the germline V gene. The CDR3 DNA follows: TGTGCCAGCAGCGCAGGCCCGGGACTTGCTCCCAATGAGCAGTTCTTC. Protein product: CASSAGPGLAPNEQFF.

This clone showed up just a few times. J is TRBJ1-1 and V is TRBV28; D gene unclear. The ends were cut back, 1 base at V and 8 bases at J, with 11 bases in the middle. This CDR3 spans 13 amino acids. The germline V gene encodes CDR1 MDHEN and CDR2 SYDVKM. The CDR3 region is CASSLLPTPEAFF. CDR3 in DNA: TGTGCCAGCAGTTTATTACCAACACCCGAAGCTTTCTTT.

This clone came up once. V and J are TRBV27 and TRBJ1-1; TRBD1 might be the D (5 bases). The V end was cut by 7 bases, the J end by 1 base, with 13 bases between. In germline, CDR1 is MNHEY, CDR2 SMNVEV (reference sequence). The CDR3 totals 14 residues. Written as DNA, the CDR3 is TGTGCCAGCACCCCCGGCGGGGGGAACACTGAAGCTTTCTTT. It is translated as CASTPGGGNTEAFF.

The gene calls are TRBV4-2 and TRBJ1-2, with 7 bases identical to TRBD1. With 4 bases clipped from V and 7 bases from J, the junction kept 9 bases outside the gene matches. This CDR3 is built from 14 residues. The V gene's germline CDR1 is LGHNA and CDR2 YNFKEQ. CDR3 region: CASSLDRELGGYTF. CDR3 in DNA: TGTGCCAGCAGCCTCGACAGGGAACTTGGTGGCTACACCTTC.

The genes are TRBV6-6 and TRBJ2-7, with 8 nucleotides matching TRBD2. The CDR3 is 14 residues long. V trimming: 6 bases; J trimming: 5 bases; junction bases outside the gene matches: 9. Germline V gene lookup returns CDR1 MNHNY and CDR2 SVGAGI (reference sequence). The CDR3 is CASSYPPGGDEQYF. DNA of the CDR3: TGTGCCAGCAGCTACCCCCCGGGGGGGGACGAGCAGTACTTC.

The rearrangement joins TRBV28 to TRBJ2-1; a weak D match, TRBD2 (5 bases). The CDR3 sequence is 13 residues long. Trimming took off 7 bases at V and 1 base at J, with 8 bases between the two ends. CDR1 and CDR2 (germline): MDHEN, SYDVKM. The CDR3 loop reads CASNGESYNEQFF. In DNA form, the CDR3 reads TGTGCCAGCAACGGGGAATCCTACAATGAGCAGTTCTTC.

The chain uses TRBV7-3 and TRBJ2-5; 7 nucleotides align to TRBD2. Germline assignment: CDR1 SGHTA and CDR2 FQGTGA. The CDR3 consists of 13 residues. With V trimmed by 1 base and J by 7 bases, 3 bases remained unmatched. Here the CDR3 DNA reads TGTGCCAGCAGCTTAAATAGGGAGGGGACCCAGTACTTC. Amino acid sequence: CASSLNREGTQYF.

The J gene is TRBJ1-6, the V gene TRBV3-1 (or the pseudogene TRBV3-2), with TRBD1 matching over 7 bases. The CDR3 length is 13 residues. V lost 8 bases to trimming and J lost 7 bases; unmatched junction nucleotides: 5. Germline CDR1 is LGHDT and CDR2 is YNNKEL (reference sequence). CDR3 coding DNA: TGTGCCAGCGGGGGACAGAAAAATTCACCCCTCCACTTT. Translating it yields CASGGQKNSPLHF.

The chain employs TRBV7-9 and TRBJ2-5; D is perhaps TRBD2 (6 bases). V was trimmed by 2 bases and J by 5 bases, leaving 15 bases between them. The CDR3 length is 15 residues. In germline, CDR1 is SEHNR, CDR2 FQNEAQ (reference sequence). DNA of the CDR3: TGTGCCAGCAGCTTAACGGTCGGGAGTGCGGAGACCCAGTACTTC. Protein: CASSLTVGSAETQYF.

The chain couples TRBV25-1 to TRBJ2-5; a possible D gene is TRBD2 (6 bases). V lost 10 bases and J 8 bases, leaving 20 bases between the germline ends. CDR1 is MGHDK, CDR2 SYGVNS, per germline. This CDR3 region has 13 residues. The DNA of the CDR3 is TGTGCCACCTCGCGGGGACCCGAGGTAACCCAGTACTTC. Translated, it gives CATSRGPEVTQYF.

The genes are TRBV27 and TRBJ2-2; D possibly corresponds to TRBD2 (6 bases). V was shortened by 7 bases and J by 6 bases, with 12 bases between the two germline ends. The germline gives CDR1 MNHEY, CDR2 SMNVEV (reference sequence). This CDR3 comprises 13 residues. The CDR3 DNA reads TGTGCCAGCAATAACGGGGGTCCCGGGGAGCTGTTTTTT. It translates to CASNNGGPGELFF.